The 26 T cell receptor beta chains below were found in one sample sequenced in a study of T cells after yellow fever vaccination. One entry per CDR3 protein results from TCRdb running MiXCR on the 5' RACE reads. The sample carries a few hundred thousand distinct CDR3 sequences, about 8.7% recorded once. This material consisted of PBMCs, taken on the day of the first yellow fever vaccination. Source of these receptors: a man aged 18 to 30 who received the YFV17D yellow fever vaccine.

The chain has TRBV7-9 and TRBJ1-1; D is undetermined. V shed 5 bases and J shed 6 bases, with 10 bases lying between them. This CDR3 is built from 12 residues. Germline V CDR1 and CDR2: SEHNR, FQNEAQ (reference sequence). The CDR3 region has the DNA TGTGCCAGCAGCCTGGTTGTCGCTGAAGCTTTCTTT. As protein: CASSLVVAEAFF.

The rearrangement joins TRBV19 to TRBJ2-5, with a possible D match to TRBD2 (5 bases). The CDR3 has 15 residues. V was cut by 1 base and J by 5 bases, with 14 bases left in between. The V gene's germline CDR1 is LNHDA and CDR2 SQIVND (reference sequence). The CDR3 is CASSIVPGRMETQYF. The CDR3 DNA reads as TGTGCCAGTAGTATAGTCCCGGGAAGGATGGAGACCCAGTACTTC.

There are a few counts of this clonotype. The rearrangement links TRBV9 to TRBJ1-5; a possible D gene is TRBD1 (5 bases). The V gene lost 4 bases and the J gene lost 2 bases, with 13 bases spanning the gap. Germline-derived CDR1 and CDR2 are SGDLS and YYNGEE. CDR3 length: 15 amino acids. CDR3 DNA sequence: TGTGCCAGCAGCACGGGGGGGATCGGCAATCAGCCCCAGCATTTT. Protein sequence: CASSTGGIGNQPQHF.

In this sample, this clonotype turned up a few times. The chain has TRBV4-1 and TRBJ1-4; the D gene is possibly TRBD1 (5 bases). The CDR3 spans 15 residues. The germline CDR1 and CDR2 sequences are MGHRA and YSYEKL. V dropped 1 base and J dropped 8 bases, with 14 bases sitting between them. DNA for the CDR3: TGCGCCAGCAGCCAAGGGGGCGGGGTCTCGGAAAAACTGTTTTTT. Translating gives CASSQGGGVSEKLFF.

This clonotype appeared a few times. V gene TRBV7-2 combines with J gene TRBJ2-7, with 7 positions matching TRBD1. The germline V gene encodes CDR1 SGHTA and CDR2 FQGNSA. The CDR3 consists of 16 residues. V shed 1 base and J 2 bases; nucleotides not matched to a gene: 8. CDR3 sequence (DNA): TGTGCCAGCAGCTTAGGGGCGAGGGGGCCACCCTACGAGCAGTACTTC. Translation: CASSLGARGPPYEQYF.

J is TRBJ2-4 and V is TRBV23-1; 7 nucleotides align to TRBD2. TRBV23-1 is an ORF for which the function is uncertain. Unmatched junction bases numbered 9, after V lost 8 bases and J lost 5 bases. The CDR3 runs to 14 residues. CDR3 in DNA: TGCGCCAGCTGCACGTGGGAGGGTCAAAACATTCAGTACTTC. Amino acids: CASCTWEGQNIQYF.

The chain recombines TRBV4-1 with TRBJ2-7; D may be TRBD2 (6 bases). The germline V gene encodes CDR1 MGHRA and CDR2 YSYEKL. The ends were cut back, 1 base at V and 3 bases at J, with 22 bases in the middle. This CDR3 contains 18 residues. CDR3 sequence reads: CASSQVRRDVEGFYEQYF. CDR3 DNA: TGCGCCAGCAGCCAAGTTAGGCGTGACGTGGAGGGATTCTACGAGCAGTACTTC.

This clonotype was observed at least ten times. The genes are TRBV5-1 and TRBJ2-2; 9 bases match TRBD2. The V segment lost 1 base and the J segment 7 bases; nucleotides outside the gene matches: 11. The CDR3 covers 17 residues. Germline V CDR1 and CDR2: SGHRS, YFSETQ. The CDR3, as DNA: TGCGCCAGCAGCTTGTCGTCTAGCGGGGTTACCATCGGGGAGCTGTTTTTT. It codes for CASSLSSSGVTIGELFF.

The genes are TRBV7-9 and TRBJ1-1; 9 bases agree with TRBD1. The V and J ends lost 5 bases and 2 bases, in that order; junction bases with no gene match: 0. The CDR3 extends over 13 amino acids. Per germline, CDR1 SEHNR and CDR2 FQNEAQ (reference sequence). In DNA form, the CDR3 reads TGTGCCAGCAGCACAGGGGGCAACACTGAAGCTTTCTTT. Translating gives CASSTGGNTEAFF.

This chain joins TRBV5-1 and TRBJ1-2; D might be TRBD1 (5 bases). This CDR3 has 14 residues. Trimming removed 4 bases at V and 6 bases at J, with 16 bases between. Germline V gene sequence: CDR1 SGHRS, CDR2 YFSETQ. The CDR3: CASSVREGTDGYTF. Written as DNA, the CDR3 is TGCGCCAGCAGCGTAAGAGAAGGGACCGATGGCTACACCTTC.

This chain joins TRBV28 and TRBJ2-5, with D maybe TRBD2 (5 bases). The CDR3 contains 14 residues. Germline V CDR1 and CDR2: MDHEN, SYDVKM. Trimming shortened V by 6 bases and J by 4 bases, and 15 bases separated the two germline ends. The CDR3 coding sequence is TGTGCCAGCAGCCCACTAGGAATAGGAGAGACCCAGTACTTC. Amino acids: CASSPLGIGETQYF.

This clonotype was counted between two and nine times. The rearrangement links TRBV28 to TRBJ1-2, with TRBD1 as a possible D gene (5 bases). Trimming took off 3 bases at V and 4 bases at J, with 21 bases between the two ends. Germline V gene lookup returns CDR1 MDHEN and CDR2 SYDVKM. This CDR3 comprises 17 residues. The CDR3 here is CASSFRGYSDTFYGYTF. CDR3 DNA sequence: TGTGCCAGCAGTTTCAGAGGGTATTCGGACACCTTCTATGGCTACACCTTC.

In this sample, this clonotype turned up a few times. This rearrangement joins TRBV4-2 to TRBJ2-2; a weak D match, TRBD2 (5 bases). The CDR3 loop spans 18 amino acids. Trimming took 0 bases from V and 0 from J, leaving 14 bases between them. Per germline, CDR1 LGHNA and CDR2 YNFKEQ. CDR3 coding DNA: TGTGCCAGCAGCCAAGAATCGCGGACTTACCCGAACACCGGGGAGCTGTTTTTT. This sequence encodes CASSQESRTYPNTGELFF.

This chain links TRBV18 with TRBJ2-7, with D perhaps matching TRBD1 (5 bases). Germline V gene sequence: CDR1 KGHSH, CDR2 LQKENI. CDR3 length: 14 residues. V lost 2 bases, J lost 2 bases, and 10 bases lay in between. The CDR3 DNA reads as TGTGCCAGCTCACCAGGCAGGGCCCCCTACGAGCAGTACTTC. Protein product: CASSPGRAPYEQYF.

This clonotype was observed a handful of times. V and J are TRBV5-5 and TRBJ1-1; tentative D call: TRBD1 (5 bases). This CDR3 region has 14 residues. The ends were cut back, 6 bases at V and 2 bases at J, with 14 bases in the middle. CDR1 is SGHKS and CDR2 is YYEKEE in the germline V gene (reference sequence). The CDR3 bases are TGTGCCAGCAATCGGGGGGGTAGTAACACTGAAGCTTTCTTT. Its protein is CASNRGGSNTEAFF.

This chain connects TRBV5-4 to TRBJ1-2; 8 nucleotides align to TRBD1. The germline gives CDR1 SGHNT, CDR2 YYREEE (reference sequence). Trimming at V came to 4 bases and at J to 8 bases, leaving 10 bases not matched to a gene. This CDR3 is built from 14 residues. The CDR3, as DNA: TGTGCCAGCAGCGCGACAGGGGAACCCGGGGGCTACACCTTC. Residues: CASSATGEPGGYTF. Together with reference TRBV5-4 and TRBJ1-2, the CDR3 gives the full variable domain: ETGVTQSPTHLIKTRGQQVTLRCSSQSGHNTVSWYQQALGQGPQFIFQYYREEENGRGNFPPRFSGLQFPNYSSELNVNALELDDSALYLCASSATGEPGGYTFGSGTRLTVV.

The genes are TRBV5-1 and TRBJ2-5, with D tentatively TRBD2 (5 bases). V lost 6 bases and J lost 2, with 11 bases in between. Germline loops: CDR1 SGHRS, CDR2 YFSETQ. This CDR3 contains 13 residues. CDR3 amino acids: CASNAGRQETQYF. Written as DNA, the CDR3 is TGCGCCAGCAACGCGGGCAGGCAAGAGACCCAGTACTTC.

This clonotype appeared a few times. CDR3 loop: CASSSSGTSRSTDTQYF. CDR3 in DNA: TGTGCCAGCAGCTCGTCCGGGACTAGCCGAAGCACAGATACGCAGTATTTT. This chain joins TRBV5-4 and TRBJ2-3, with 9 nucleotides matching TRBD2. The germline CDR1 and CDR2 sequences are SGHNT and YYREEE (reference sequence). The CDR3 is 17 residues long. Germline trimming cut 3 bases from V and 0 bases from J; bases unmatched to any gene: 8.

The chain combines TRBV5-4 with TRBJ2-5; TRBD2 matches 12 bases. The germline V gene encodes CDR1 SGHNT and CDR2 YYREEE (reference sequence). V shed 0 bases and J 1 base; nucleotides not matched to a gene: 1. The CDR3 is 16 amino acids. The CDR3 nucleotides read TGTGCCAGCAGCTTGGGACTAGCGGGGGCCCAAGAGACCCAGTACTTC. It codes for CASSLGLAGAQETQYF.

The CDR3 spells CATSRGQGWNEQFF. CDR3 DNA: TGTGCCACCAGCAGGGGACAGGGATGGAATGAGCAGTTCTTC. The rearrangement links TRBV15 to TRBJ2-1; 9 nucleotides align to TRBD1. The length of the CDR3 is 14 residues. Germline values: CDR1 LNHNV, CDR2 YYDKDF (reference sequence). Losses at the gene ends were 3 bases for V and 7 bases for J; bases not matched to a gene: 4.

This chain connects TRBV20-1 to TRBJ1-1; no clear D. Germline V CDR1 and CDR2: DFQATT, SNEGSKA (reference sequence). V shed 0 bases and J shed 1 base, with 12 bases lying between them. CDR3 length: 15 residues. The CDR3: CSARDPAGSNTEAFF. CDR3 in DNA: TGCAGTGCTAGAGACCCGGCGGGGTCGAACACTGAAGCTTTCTTT.

V gene TRBV15 combines with J gene TRBJ1-1; tentative D call: TRBD1 (6 bases). The CDR3 has 12 residues. V was pared by 10 bases and J by 4 bases, with 13 bases between. CDR1 LNHNV and CDR2 YYDKDF come from the germline V gene (reference sequence). CDR3 sequence (DNA): TGTGCCAGAACAGGGACGGGCACTGAAGCTTTCTTT. Protein sequence: CARTGTGTEAFF.

This clonotype was picked up many times. The CDR3 DNA reads as TGCGCCAGCAGCTTAATGAGCGGGGGAAGCACAGATACGCAGTATTTT. Its translation is CASSLMSGGSTDTQYF. J is TRBJ2-3 and V is TRBV5-1, with 8 bases matching TRBD2. The CDR3 consists of 16 residues. The germline V gene encodes CDR1 SGHRS and CDR2 YFSETQ. V shed 2 bases, J shed 0 bases, and the junction held 5 bases outside the gene matches.

This clonotype was seen at least ten times. V is TRBV2 and J is TRBJ2-1; the D gene is possibly TRBD1 (6 bases). Trimming left V 6 bases short and J 7 bases short, with 10 bases between. Germline CDR1 SNHLY, CDR2 FYNNEI. This CDR3 has 12 residues. The chain's CDR3 is CASSVDRNEQFF. The CDR3 DNA sequence: TGTGCCAGCAGCGTAGACAGGAATGAGCAGTTCTTC.

This clonotype has only a few counts. The chain employs TRBV4-1 and TRBJ1-5; D is ambiguous. The CDR3 runs 15 residues. V was cut by 5 bases and J by 0 bases, with 11 bases left in between. Germline values: CDR1 MGHRA, CDR2 YSYEKL. CDR3: CASSRGKDSNQPQHF. The CDR3 DNA reads as TGCGCCAGCAGCAGAGGAAAGGATAGCAATCAGCCCCAGCATTTT.

The genes are TRBV10-1 and TRBJ2-2, with D perhaps TRBD1 (5 bases). CDR3 length: 16 residues. CDR1 WNHNN and CDR2 SYGVQD come from the germline V gene (reference sequence). V was pared by 5 bases and J by 5 bases, with 18 bases between. This CDR3 reads CASSLLQAQRTGELFF. Written as DNA, the CDR3 is TGCGCCAGCAGTTTATTACAGGCCCAGAGGACCGGGGAGCTGTTTTTT.